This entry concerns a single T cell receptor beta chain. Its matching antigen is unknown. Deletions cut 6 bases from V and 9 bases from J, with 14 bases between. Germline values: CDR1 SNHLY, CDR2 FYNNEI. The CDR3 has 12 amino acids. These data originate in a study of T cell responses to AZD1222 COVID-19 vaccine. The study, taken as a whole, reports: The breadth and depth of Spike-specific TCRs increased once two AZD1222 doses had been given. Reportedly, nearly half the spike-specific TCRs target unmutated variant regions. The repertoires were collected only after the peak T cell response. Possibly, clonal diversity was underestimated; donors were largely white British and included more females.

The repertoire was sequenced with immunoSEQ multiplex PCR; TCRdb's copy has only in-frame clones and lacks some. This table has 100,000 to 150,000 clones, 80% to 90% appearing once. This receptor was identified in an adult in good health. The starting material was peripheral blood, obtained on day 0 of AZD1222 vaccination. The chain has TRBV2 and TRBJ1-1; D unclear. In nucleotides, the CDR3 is TGTGCCAGCAGAGGGCCAGGAGACCAAGCTTTCTTT. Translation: CASRGPGDQAFF. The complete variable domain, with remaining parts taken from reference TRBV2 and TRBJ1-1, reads EPEVTQTPSHQVTQMGQEVILRCVPISNHLYFYWYRQILGQKVEFLVSFYNNEISEKSEIFDDQFSVERPDGSNFTLKIRSTKLEDSAMYFCASRGPGDQAFFGQGTRLTVV.